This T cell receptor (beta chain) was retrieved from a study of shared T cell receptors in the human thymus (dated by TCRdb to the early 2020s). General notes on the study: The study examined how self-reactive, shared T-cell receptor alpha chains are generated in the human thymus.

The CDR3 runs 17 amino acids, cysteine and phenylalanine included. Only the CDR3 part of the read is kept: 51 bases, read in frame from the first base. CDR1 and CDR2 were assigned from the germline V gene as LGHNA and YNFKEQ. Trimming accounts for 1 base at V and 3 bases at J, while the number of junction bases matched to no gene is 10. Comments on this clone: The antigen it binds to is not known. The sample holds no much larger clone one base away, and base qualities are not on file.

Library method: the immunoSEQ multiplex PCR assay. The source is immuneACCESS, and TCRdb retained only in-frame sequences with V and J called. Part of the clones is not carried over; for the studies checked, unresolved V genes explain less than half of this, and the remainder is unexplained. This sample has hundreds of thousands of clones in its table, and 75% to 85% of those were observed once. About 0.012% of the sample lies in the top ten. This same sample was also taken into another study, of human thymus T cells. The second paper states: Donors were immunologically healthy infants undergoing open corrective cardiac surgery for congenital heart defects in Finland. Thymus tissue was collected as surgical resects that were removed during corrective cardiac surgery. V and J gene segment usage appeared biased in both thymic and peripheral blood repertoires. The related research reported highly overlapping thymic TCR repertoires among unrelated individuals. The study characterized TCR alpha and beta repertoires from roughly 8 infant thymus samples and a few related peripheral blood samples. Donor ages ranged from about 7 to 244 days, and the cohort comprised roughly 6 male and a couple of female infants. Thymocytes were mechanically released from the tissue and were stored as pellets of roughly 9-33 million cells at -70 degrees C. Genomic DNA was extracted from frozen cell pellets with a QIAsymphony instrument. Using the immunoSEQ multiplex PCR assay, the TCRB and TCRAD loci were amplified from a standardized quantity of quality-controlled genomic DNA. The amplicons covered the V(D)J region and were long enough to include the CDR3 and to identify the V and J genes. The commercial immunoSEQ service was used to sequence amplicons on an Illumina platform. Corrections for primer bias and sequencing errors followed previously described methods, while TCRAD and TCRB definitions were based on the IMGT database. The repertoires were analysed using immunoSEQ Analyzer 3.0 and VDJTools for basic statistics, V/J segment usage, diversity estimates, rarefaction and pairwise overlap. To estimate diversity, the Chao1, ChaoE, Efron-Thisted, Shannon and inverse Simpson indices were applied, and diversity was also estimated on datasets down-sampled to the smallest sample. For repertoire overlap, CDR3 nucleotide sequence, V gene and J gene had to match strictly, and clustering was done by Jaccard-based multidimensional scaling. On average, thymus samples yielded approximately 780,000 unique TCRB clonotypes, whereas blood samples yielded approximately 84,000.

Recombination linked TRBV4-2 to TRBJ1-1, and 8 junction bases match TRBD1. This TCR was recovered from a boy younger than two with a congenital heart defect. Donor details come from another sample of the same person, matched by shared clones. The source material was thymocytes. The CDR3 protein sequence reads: CASSQVQGVMKYTEAFF. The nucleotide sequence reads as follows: TGTGCCAGCAGCCAAGTACAGGGGGTAATGAAGTACACTGAAGCTTTCTTT.